Listed below are T cell receptor beta chains from one sample, sequenced in a study of radiation and T cells in renal cell carcinoma. Profiling relied on immunoSEQ multiplex PCR, and the TCRdb table lists in-frame clones only, not all of them. The sample includes approximately 100,000 clones, approximately 86% of them seen just once. The sample consisted of blood, taken from a patient whose treatment included radiotherapy and nephrectomy. The receptors were sampled from a man in his forties or fifties with renal cell carcinoma. Both conserved end residues are trimmed from each CDR3. The D gene is left open where the match is weak.

D | J | V | length | CDR3
- | TRBJ2-2 | TRBV5-1 | 13 | AGSLSSAGTGELF
TRBD1 | TRBJ2-7 | TRBV5-1 | 13 | ASSWGQGINYEQY
- | TRBJ2-3 | TRBV10-3 | 12 | AISAGSGTDTQY
- | TRBJ1-6 | TRBV5-6 | 11 | ASSSQPNSPLH
- | TRBJ1-1 | TRBV28 | 9 | AIGTNYEAF
- | TRBJ1-6 | TRBV6-5 | 13 | ASSPTRTGNSPLH
- | TRBJ2-5 | TRBV30 | 11 | AWSPGNQETQY
- | TRBJ2-7 | TRBV10-3 | 14 | AISARGGFQNYEQY
- | TRBJ1-5 | TRBV5-1 | 12 | ASSLGQSNQPQH
- | TRBJ1-2 | TRBV29-1 | 11 | SAGQSGASGYT